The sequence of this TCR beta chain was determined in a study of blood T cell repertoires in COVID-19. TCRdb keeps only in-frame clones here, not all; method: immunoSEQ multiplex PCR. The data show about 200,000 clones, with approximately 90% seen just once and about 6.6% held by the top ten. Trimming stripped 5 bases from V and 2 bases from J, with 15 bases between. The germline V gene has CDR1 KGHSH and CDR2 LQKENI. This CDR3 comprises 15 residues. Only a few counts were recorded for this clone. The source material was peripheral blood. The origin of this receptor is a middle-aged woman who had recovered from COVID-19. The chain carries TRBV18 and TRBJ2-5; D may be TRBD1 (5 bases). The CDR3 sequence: CASSWQGDTQETQYF. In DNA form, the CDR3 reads TGTGCCAGCTCATGGCAGGGTGATACTCAAGAGACCCAGTACTTC.